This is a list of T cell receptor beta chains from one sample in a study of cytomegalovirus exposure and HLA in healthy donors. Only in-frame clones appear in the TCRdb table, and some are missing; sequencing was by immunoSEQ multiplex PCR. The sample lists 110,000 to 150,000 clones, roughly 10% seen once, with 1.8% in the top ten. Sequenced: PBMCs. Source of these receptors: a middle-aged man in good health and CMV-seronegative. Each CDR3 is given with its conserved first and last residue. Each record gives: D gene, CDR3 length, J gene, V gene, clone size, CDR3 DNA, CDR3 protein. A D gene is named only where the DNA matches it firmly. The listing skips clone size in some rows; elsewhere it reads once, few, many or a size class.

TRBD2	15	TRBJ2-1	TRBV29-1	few	TGCAGCGGACGACTAGCGCAGAGCTCCTACAATGAGCAGTTCTTC	CSGRLAQSSYNEQFF
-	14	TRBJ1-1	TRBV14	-	TGTGCCAGCAGCCCGCAGGCGGGGGAGGCTGAAGCTTTCTTT	CASSPQAGEAEAFF
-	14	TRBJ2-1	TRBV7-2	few	TGTGCCAGCAGCCTTTACAGTTCCTACAATGAGCAGTTCTTC	CASSLYSSYNEQFF
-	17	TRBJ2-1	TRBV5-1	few	TGCGCCAGCAGCTTCAGGACAGTCCGTAGCTCCTACAATGAGCAGTTCTTC	CASSFRTVRSSYNEQFF
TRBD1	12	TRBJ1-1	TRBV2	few	TGTGCCAGCAGCGTGGACAGGACAGAAGCTTTCTTT	CASSVDRTEAFF
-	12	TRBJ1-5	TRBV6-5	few	TGTGCCAGCAGTTACATGGGCGGGGCCCAGCATTTT	CASSYMGGAQHF
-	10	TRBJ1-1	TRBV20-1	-	TGCAGTGCTAGCCCCACTAGGGCTTTCTTT	CSASPTRAFF
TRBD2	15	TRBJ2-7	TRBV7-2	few	TGTGCCAGCAGCTCGACGTCTAGCGGGCTAGTGATGCAGTACTTC	CASSSTSSGLVMQYF
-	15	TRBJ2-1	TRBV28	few	TGTGCCAGCACCTCGTCGCGGGTCTTCTACAATGAGCAGTTCTTC	CASTSSRVFYNEQFF
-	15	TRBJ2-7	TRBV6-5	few	TGTGCCAGCAGTCGCCCGCAGGTCAGCTCCTACGAGCAGTACTTC	CASSRPQVSSYEQYF
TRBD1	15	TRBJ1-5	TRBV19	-	TGTGCCAGTAGTATTACAGGGGGCTTCAATCAGCCCCAGCATTTT	CASSITGGFNQPQHF